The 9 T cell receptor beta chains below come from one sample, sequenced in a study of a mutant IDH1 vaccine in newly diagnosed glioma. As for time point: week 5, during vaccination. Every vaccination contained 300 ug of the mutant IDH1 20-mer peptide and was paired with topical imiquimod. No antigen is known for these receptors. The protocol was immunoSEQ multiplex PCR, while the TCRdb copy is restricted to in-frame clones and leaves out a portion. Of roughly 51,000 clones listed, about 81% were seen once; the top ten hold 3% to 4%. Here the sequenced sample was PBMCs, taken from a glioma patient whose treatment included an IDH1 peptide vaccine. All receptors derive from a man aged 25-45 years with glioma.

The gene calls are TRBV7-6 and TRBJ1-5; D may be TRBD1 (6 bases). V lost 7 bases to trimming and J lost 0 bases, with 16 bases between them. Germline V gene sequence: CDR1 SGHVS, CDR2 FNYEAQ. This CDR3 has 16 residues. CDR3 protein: CASTSNRDNSNQPQHF. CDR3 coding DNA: TGTGCCAGCACCTCAAACCGGGACAATAGCAATCAGCCCCAGCATTTT.

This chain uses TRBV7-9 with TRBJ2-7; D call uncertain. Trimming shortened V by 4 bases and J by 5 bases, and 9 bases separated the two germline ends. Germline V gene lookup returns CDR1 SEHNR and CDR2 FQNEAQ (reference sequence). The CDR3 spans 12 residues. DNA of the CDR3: TGTGCCAGCAGCTCGGGTAACCACGAGCAGTACTTC. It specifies CASSSGNHEQYF.

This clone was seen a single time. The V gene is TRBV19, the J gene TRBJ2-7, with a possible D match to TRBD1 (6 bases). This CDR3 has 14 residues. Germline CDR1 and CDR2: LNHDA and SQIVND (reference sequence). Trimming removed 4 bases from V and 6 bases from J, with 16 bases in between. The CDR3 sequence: CASSTTGTHSEQYF. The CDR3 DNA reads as TGTGCCAGTAGTACCACGGGGACACACTCCGAGCAGTACTTC.

CDR3 nucleotides: TGTGCCAGCAGCTTCCGGACTGTGAGGGGAAATCTGTTTTTT. It encodes CASSFRTVRGNLFF. V gene TRBV5-8 combines with J gene TRBJ1-4, with a possible D match to TRBD1 (5 bases). Trimming took 2 bases from V and 14 from J, leaving 19 bases between them. Germline V gives CDR1 SGHTS, CDR2 YDEGEE. This CDR3 contains 14 residues.

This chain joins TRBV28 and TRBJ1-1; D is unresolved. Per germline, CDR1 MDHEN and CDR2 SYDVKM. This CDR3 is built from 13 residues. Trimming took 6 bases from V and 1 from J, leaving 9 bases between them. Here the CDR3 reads CASRQTQNTEAFF. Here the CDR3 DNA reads TGTGCCAGCAGGCAAACCCAGAACACTGAAGCTTTCTTT.

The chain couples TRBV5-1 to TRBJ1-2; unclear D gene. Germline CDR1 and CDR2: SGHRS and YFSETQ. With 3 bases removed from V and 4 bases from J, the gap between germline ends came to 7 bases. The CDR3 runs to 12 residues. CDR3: CASSSQSYGYTF. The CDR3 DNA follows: TGCGCCAGCAGCTCTCAATCCTATGGCTACACCTTC.

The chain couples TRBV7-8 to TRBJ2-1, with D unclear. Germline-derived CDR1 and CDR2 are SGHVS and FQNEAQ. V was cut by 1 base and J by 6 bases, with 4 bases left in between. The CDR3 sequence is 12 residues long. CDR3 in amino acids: CASSLVSNEQFF. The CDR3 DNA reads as TGTGCCAGCAGCTTAGTCTCCAATGAGCAGTTCTTC.

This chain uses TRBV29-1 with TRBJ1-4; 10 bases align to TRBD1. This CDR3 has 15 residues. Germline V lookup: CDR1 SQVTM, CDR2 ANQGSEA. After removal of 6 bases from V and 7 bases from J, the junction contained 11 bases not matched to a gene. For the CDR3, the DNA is TGCAGCGTCGGCGAAAGGACAGGGGGGGGTGAAAAACTGTTTTTT. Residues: CSVGERTGGGEKLFF.

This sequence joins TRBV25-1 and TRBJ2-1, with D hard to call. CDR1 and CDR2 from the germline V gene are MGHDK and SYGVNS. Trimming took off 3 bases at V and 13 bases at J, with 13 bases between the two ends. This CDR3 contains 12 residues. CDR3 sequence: CASSDGRLSQFF. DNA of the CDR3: TGTGCCAGCAGTGATGGACGTCTGAGCCAGTTCTTC. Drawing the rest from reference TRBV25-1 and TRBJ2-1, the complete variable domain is EADIYQTPRYLVIGTGKKITLECSQTMGHDKMYWYQQDPGMELHLIHYSYGVNSTEKGDLSSESTVSRIRTEHFPLTLESARPSHTSQYLCASSDGRLSQFFGPGTRLTVL.